The 16 T cell receptor beta chains below were found in one sample sequenced in a study of vaccination and CD4 T cells after COVID-19 (dated by TCRdb to between 2021 and 2024). Which antigens these TCRs recognize remains unknown. The method was PCR. TCRdb lists the instrument as Illumina iSeq 100. TCR sequencing of DNA from cultured CD4+ T cells used the Oncomine TCR Beta short-read assay at the Johns Hopkins FTIC core. Using fastp at Q25 and MiXCR, TCRdb reprocessed the public reads and kept productive beta chains. Merged by CDR3 protein, the rows form single entries marked with the most common genes and DNA. This sample lists about 17,000 distinct CDR3 sequences; under 80% were detected once. Jointly, the top ten make up roughly a tenth of the sample. Explained via the paper, the treatment or condition label denotes: approximately 9-day PBMC culture with coronavirus spike peptide pools or control peptides (ViraFEST assay).

The sample taken for sequencing was CD4+ T cells from blood, cultured in vitro. These receptor sequences come from a human donor who had recovered from COVID-19.

The count of this clonotype is one. This rearrangement joins TRBV30 to TRBJ2-3; 8 positions agree with TRBD2. J lost 4 bases, V lost 2 bases, and 5 bases had no gene match. Germline values: CDR1 GTSNPN, CDR2 SVGIG (reference sequence). This CDR3 has 14 amino acids. CDR3 DNA sequence: TGTGCCTGGAGTACGGGAGGGCCCGCAGATACGCAGTATTTT. Protein product: CAWSTGGPADTQYF. Supplemented by reference TRBV30 and TRBJ2-3, the full variable domain reads SQTIHQWPATLVQPVGSPLSLECTVEGTSNPNLYWYRQAAGRGLQLLFYSVGIGQISSEVPQNLSASRPQDRQFILSSKKLLLSDSGFYLCAWSTGGPADTQYFGPGTRLTVL.

This clonotype was detected only a few times. This rearrangement joins TRBV14 to TRBJ2-2; no definite D call. V lost 1 base and J 4 bases, leaving 10 bases between the germline ends. Per the germline V gene, CDR1 is SGHDN and CDR2 is FVKESK. CDR3 length: 15 residues. The CDR3 here is CASSQVKGFTGELFF. In DNA, the CDR3 is TGTGCCAGCAGCCAAGTAAAGGGATTCACCGGGGAGCTGTTTTTT.

This rearrangement joins TRBV5-6 to TRBJ2-5; D not resolved. This CDR3 is 13 amino acids long. V was trimmed by 4 bases and J by 4 bases, leaving 11 bases between them. The germline V gene has CDR1 SGHDT and CDR2 YYEEEE. CDR3 DNA: TGTGCCAGCAGCAAACGACGGAGAGAGACCCAGTACTTC. Amino acid sequence: CASSKRRRETQYF.

The chain combines TRBV6-1 with TRBJ1-5, with TRBD1 matching over 7 bases. The CDR3 totals 19 residues. Trimming cost V 3 bases and J 4 bases; bases outside gene matches: 18. Per the germline V gene, CDR1 is MNHNS and CDR2 is SASEGT. CDR3: CASSDQYYILQGPNQPQHF. The CDR3 DNA sequence: TGTGCCAGCAGTGATCAATACTACATCTTACAGGGGCCTAATCAGCCCCAGCATTTT.

The J gene is TRBJ2-1, the V gene TRBV6-5, with D tentatively TRBD2 (5 bases). The germline V and J ends were trimmed by 1 base and 5 bases, with 9 bases remaining between them. Germline V gene lookup returns CDR1 MNHEY and CDR2 SVGAGI. This CDR3 comprises 14 residues. The CDR3 nucleotides read TGTGCCAGCAGTTACTATGGGAGACACAATGAGCAGTTCTTC. This codes for CASSYYGRHNEQFF.

J is TRBJ1-4 and V is TRBV10-3, with TRBD1 matching 7 bases. CDR1 is ENHRY, CDR2 SYGVKD, per germline. CDR3 length equals 14 residues. V lost 6 bases to trimming and J lost 7 bases; unmatched junction nucleotides: 8. CDR3 sequence (DNA): TGTGCCATCAGGATGGGACAGCCGGGTGAAAAACTGTTTTTT. This gives the protein CAIRMGQPGEKLFF.

The chain uses TRBV29-1 and TRBJ1-1, with a weak D call TRBD1 (6 bases). The germline CDR1 and CDR2 sequences are SQVTM and ANQGSEA. Deletions cut 2 bases from V and 7 bases from J, with 17 bases between. The CDR3 spans 14 residues. CDR3 sequence (DNA): TGCAGCGTTGAACCGACAGGCGGTAATCTTGAAGCTTTCTTT. Amino acids: CSVEPTGGNLEAFF.

The chain uses TRBV12-3 or TRBV12-4 and TRBJ1-1; tentative D call: TRBD1 (5 bases). This CDR3 is 14 amino acids long. Between the trimmed V and J ends, which lost 5 bases and 6 bases, there was a span of 16 bases. CDR3 DNA sequence: TGTGCCAGCAGTCCCCAGGCAGGGAGCGCTGAAGCTTTCTTT. The encoded protein is CASSPQAGSAEAFF.

The V gene is TRBV2, the J gene TRBJ1-5; possible D gene TRBD1, 5 bases. V gave up 1 base and J gave up 2 bases, with 9 bases separating them. CDR1 and CDR2 from the germline V gene are SNHLY and FYNNEI. The CDR3 has 15 residues. The CDR3 nucleotides are TGTGCCAGCAGTGAAGGTCTAGGGGGCAATCAGCCCCAGCATTTT. Amino acids: CASSEGLGGNQPQHF.

This clonotype was seen only a few times. The rearrangement uses TRBV2 and TRBJ2-1; 10 nucleotides align to TRBD2. With 5 bases clipped from V and 3 bases from J, the junction kept 10 bases outside the gene matches. The CDR3 is 17 residues long. The germline gives CDR1 SNHLY, CDR2 FYNNEI. DNA of the CDR3: TGTGCCAGCAGTCCAGGGGCTAGCGGGGGATTCTACAATGAGCAGTTCTTC. This gives the protein CASSPGASGGFYNEQFF.

The chain employs TRBV9 and TRBJ2-7, with D uncertain. The CDR3 contains 16 residues. CDR1 and CDR2 (germline): SGDLS, YYNGEE. The ends were cut back, 2 bases at V and 7 bases at J, with 22 bases in the middle. Here the CDR3 reads CASSVMPGSARLEQYF. The CDR3 nucleotides are TGTGCCAGCAGCGTTATGCCTGGGTCAGCGCGGCTTGAGCAGTACTTC.

V is TRBV18 and J is TRBJ1-5; D might be TRBD1 (5 bases). The V and J ends lost 0 bases and 7 bases respectively, with 13 bases between them. Germline V CDR1 and CDR2: KGHSH, LQKENI. The length of the CDR3 is 15 residues. This CDR3 is CASSPPGPFEQPQHF. Written as DNA, the CDR3 is TGTGCCAGCTCACCACCGGGACCCTTCGAGCAGCCCCAGCATTTT.

This chain uses TRBV7-2 with TRBJ2-1; 9 bases are shared with TRBD2. J was trimmed by 10 bases and V by 1 base; bases with no gene match: 5. CDR1 SGHTA and CDR2 FQGNSA come from the germline V gene. This CDR3 is 14 amino acids long. The CDR3 DNA reads TGTGCCAGCAGCTTAGTGGGACTAGCCGGCGAGCAGTTCTTC. Residues: CASSLVGLAGEQFF.

The V gene is TRBV7-2, the J gene TRBJ2-7, with 10 bases fitting TRBD2. J lost 0 bases, V lost 6 bases, and 2 bases had no gene match. There are 14 residues in the CDR3. CDR1 is SGHTA and CDR2 is FQGNSA in the germline V gene. The CDR3 nucleotides read TGTGCCAGCAGTTCTAGCGGGAGCTCCTACGAGCAGTACTTC. Protein: CASSSSGSSYEQYF.

This clonotype was detected only a few times. The J gene is TRBJ2-3, the V gene TRBV7-9; D is uncertain. Germline V gene lookup returns CDR1 SEHNR and CDR2 FQNEAQ (reference sequence). The CDR3 spans 14 residues. Trimming removed 5 bases from V and 2 bases from J, with 11 bases in between. The CDR3 loop is CASSPPKSTDTQYF. CDR3 nucleotides: TGTGCCAGCAGCCCCCCCAAATCCACAGATACGCAGTATTTT.

The chain has TRBV2 and TRBJ1-2, with D perhaps TRBD1 (5 bases). This CDR3 comprises 11 residues. Deletions cut 1 base from V and 10 bases from J, with 7 bases between. Germline V gene sequence: CDR1 SNHLY, CDR2 FYNNEI. Written as DNA, the CDR3 is TGTGCCAGCAGTGAAGGACAGATCTACACCTTC. This codes for CASSEGQIYTF.